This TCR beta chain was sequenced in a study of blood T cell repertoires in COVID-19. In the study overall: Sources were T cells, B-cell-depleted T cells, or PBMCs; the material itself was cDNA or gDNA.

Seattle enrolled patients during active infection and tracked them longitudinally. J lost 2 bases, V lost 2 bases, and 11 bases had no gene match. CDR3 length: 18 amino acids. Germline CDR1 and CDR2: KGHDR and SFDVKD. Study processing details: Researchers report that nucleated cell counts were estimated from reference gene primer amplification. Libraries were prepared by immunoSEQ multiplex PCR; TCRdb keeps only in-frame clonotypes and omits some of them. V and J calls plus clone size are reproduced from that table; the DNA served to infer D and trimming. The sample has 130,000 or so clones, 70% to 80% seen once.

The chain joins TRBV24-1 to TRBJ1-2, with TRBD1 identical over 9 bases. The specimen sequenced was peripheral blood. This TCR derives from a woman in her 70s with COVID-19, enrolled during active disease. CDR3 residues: CATSDSLGGTGTNYGYTF. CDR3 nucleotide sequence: TGTGCCACCAGTGATTCCCTGGGTGGGACAGGGACCAACTATGGCTACACCTTC.